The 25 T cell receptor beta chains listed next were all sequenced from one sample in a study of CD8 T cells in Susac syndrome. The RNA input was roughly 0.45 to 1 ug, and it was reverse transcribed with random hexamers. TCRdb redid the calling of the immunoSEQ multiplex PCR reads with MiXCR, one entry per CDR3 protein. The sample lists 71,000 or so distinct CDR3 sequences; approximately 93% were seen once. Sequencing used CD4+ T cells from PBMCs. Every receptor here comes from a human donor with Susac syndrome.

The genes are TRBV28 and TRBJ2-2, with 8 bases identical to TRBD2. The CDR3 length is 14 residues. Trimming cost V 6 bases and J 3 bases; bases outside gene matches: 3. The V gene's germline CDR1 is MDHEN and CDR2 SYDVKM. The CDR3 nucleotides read TGTGCCAGCAGAAGCGGGGGCGACACCGGGGAGCTGTTTTTT. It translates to CASRSGGDTGELFF. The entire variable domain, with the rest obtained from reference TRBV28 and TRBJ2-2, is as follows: DVKVTQSSRYLVKRTGEKVFLECVQDMDHENMFWYRQDPGLGLRLIYFSYDVKMKEKGDIPEGYSVSREKKERFSLILESASTNQTSMYLCASRSGGDTGELFFGEGSRLTVL.

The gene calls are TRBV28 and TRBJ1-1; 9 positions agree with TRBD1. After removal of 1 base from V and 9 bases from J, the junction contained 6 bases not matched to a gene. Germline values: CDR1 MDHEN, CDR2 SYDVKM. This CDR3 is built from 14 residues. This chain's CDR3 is CASSLSGQGQKAFF. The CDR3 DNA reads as TGTGCCAGCAGTTTATCCGGACAGGGGCAGAAAGCTTTCTTT.

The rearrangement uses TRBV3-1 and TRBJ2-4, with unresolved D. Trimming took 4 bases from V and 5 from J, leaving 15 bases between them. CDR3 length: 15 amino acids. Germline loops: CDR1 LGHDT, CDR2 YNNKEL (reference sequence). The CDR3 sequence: CASSPPARGQNIQYF. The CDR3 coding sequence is TGTGCCAGCAGCCCCCCTGCACGTGGACAAAACATTCAGTACTTC.

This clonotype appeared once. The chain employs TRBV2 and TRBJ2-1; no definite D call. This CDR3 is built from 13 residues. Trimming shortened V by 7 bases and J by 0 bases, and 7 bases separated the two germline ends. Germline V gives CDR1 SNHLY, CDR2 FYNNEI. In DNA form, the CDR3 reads TGTGCCAGCACCCTAAGCTCCTACAATGAGCAGTTCTTC. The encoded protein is CASTLSSYNEQFF.

The CDR3 region is CASSHAGTFQETQYF. The CDR3 nucleotides are TGCGCCAGCAGCCATGCCGGGACGTTCCAAGAGACCCAGTACTTC. The V and J genes are TRBV4-1 and TRBJ2-5, with D possibly being TRBD1 or TRBD2 (5 bases each). CDR1 is MGHRA and CDR2 is YSYEKL in the germline V gene. Trimming pared 3 bases from V and 1 base from J, leaving 12 bases between. The CDR3 extends over 15 amino acids.

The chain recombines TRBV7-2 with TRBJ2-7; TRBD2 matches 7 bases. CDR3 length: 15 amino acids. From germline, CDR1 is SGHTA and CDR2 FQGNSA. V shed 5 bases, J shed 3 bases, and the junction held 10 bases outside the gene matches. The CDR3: CASSPLLGGGYEQYF. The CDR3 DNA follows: TGTGCCAGCAGCCCCCTTCTTGGGGGGGGCTACGAGCAGTACTTC. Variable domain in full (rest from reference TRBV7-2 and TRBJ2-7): GAGVSQSPSNKVTEKGKDVELRCDPISGHTALYWYRQSLGQGLEFLIYFQGNSAPDKSGLPSDRFSAERTGGSVSTLTIQRTQQEDSAVYLCASSPLLGGGYEQYFGPGTRLTVT.

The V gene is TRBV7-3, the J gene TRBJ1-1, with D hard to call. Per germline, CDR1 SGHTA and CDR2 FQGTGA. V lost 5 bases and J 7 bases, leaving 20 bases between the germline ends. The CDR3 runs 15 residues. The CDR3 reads CASSPLAGGRDEAFF. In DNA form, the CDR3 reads TGTGCCAGCAGCCCCCTCGCAGGAGGGCGGGATGAAGCTTTCTTT.

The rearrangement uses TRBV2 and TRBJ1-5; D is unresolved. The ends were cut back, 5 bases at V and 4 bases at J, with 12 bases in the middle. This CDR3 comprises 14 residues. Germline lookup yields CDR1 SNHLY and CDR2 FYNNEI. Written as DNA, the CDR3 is TGTGCCAGCAGTATTGGACGGACGAATCAGCCCCAGCATTTT. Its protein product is CASSIGRTNQPQHF. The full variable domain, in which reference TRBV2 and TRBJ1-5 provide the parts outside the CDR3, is EPEVTQTPSHQVTQMGQEVILRCVPISNHLYFYWYRQILGQKVEFLVSFYNNEISEKSEIFDDQFSVERPDGSNFTLKIRSTKLEDSAMYFCASSIGRTNQPQHFGDGTRLSIL.

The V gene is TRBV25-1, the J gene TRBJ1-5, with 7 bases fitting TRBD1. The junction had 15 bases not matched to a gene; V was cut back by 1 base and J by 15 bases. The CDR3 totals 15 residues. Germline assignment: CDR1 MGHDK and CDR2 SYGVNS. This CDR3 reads CASSEFGGGRRDLHF. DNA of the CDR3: TGTGCCAGCAGTGAATTTGGAGGGGGCCGAAGGGACTTGCATTTT.

CDR3 protein: CASKNRDSSNYGYTF. The CDR3 DNA follows: TGTGCCAGCAAAAACCGGGACAGCTCTAACTATGGCTACACCTTC. This chain links TRBV7-9 with TRBJ1-2, with TRBD1 identical over 7 bases. V gave up 7 bases and J gave up 0 bases; unmatched junction bases: 8. The CDR3 has 15 residues. Germline CDR1 reads SEHNR; CDR2 reads FQNEAQ (reference sequence).

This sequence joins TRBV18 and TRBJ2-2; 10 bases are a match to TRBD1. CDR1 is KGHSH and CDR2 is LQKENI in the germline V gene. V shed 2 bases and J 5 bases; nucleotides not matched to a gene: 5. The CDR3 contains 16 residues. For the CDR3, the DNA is TGTGCCAGCTCACCAGTCGGACAGGGGGGAACCGGGGAGCTGTTTTTT. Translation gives CASSPVGQGGTGELFF.

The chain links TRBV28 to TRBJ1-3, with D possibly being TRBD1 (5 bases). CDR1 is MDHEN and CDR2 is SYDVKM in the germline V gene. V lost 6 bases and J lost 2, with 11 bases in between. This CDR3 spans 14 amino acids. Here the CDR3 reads CASRMGGAGNTIYF. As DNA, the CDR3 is TGTGCCAGCAGAATGGGAGGGGCTGGAAACACCATATATTTT.

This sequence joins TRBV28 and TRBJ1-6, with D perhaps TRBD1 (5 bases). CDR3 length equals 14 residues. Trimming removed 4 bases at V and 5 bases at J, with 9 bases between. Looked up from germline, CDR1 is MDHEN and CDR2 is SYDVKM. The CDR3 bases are TGTGCCAGCAGTTACAGGCACAATAATTCACCCCTCCACTTT. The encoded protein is CASSYRHNNSPLHF.

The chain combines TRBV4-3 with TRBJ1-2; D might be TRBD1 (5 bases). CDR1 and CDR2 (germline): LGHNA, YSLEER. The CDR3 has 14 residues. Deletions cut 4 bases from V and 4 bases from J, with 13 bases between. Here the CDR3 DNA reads TGCGCCAGCAGCCCCTCCTCCGGGGGCTATGGCTACACCTTC. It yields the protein CASSPSSGGYGYTF.

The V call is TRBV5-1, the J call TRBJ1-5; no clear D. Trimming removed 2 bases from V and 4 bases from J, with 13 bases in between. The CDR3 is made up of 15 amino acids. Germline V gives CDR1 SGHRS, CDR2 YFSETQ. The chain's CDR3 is CASSFLPGENQPQHF. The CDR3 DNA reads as TGCGCCAGCAGCTTTCTTCCGGGAGAGAATCAGCCCCAGCATTTT.

In DNA form, the CDR3 reads TGTGCCAGCAGTTTCGGGGGACCTGGGGCCTACGAGCAGTACTTC. Encoded protein: CASSFGGPGAYEQYF. The V and J genes are TRBV6-6 and TRBJ2-7; a weak D match, TRBD2 (6 bases). Germline lookup yields CDR1 MNHNY and CDR2 SVGAGI (reference sequence). Trimming removed 4 bases at V and 2 bases at J, with 15 bases between. The CDR3 has 15 residues.

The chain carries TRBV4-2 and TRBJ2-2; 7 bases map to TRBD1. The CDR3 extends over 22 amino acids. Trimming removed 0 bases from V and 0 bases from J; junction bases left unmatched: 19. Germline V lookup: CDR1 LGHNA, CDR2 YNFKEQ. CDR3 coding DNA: TGTGCCAGCAGCCAAGATGACCTCGCGGAGTCCCGGGACAGTTCGAACACCGGGGAGCTGTTTTTT. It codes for CASSQDDLAESRDSSNTGELFF.

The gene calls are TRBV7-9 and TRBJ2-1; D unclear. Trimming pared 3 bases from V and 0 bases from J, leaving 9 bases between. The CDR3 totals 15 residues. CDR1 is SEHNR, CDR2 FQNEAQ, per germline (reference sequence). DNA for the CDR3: TGTGCCAGCAGCTTGCTAAGAACCTCCTACAATGAGCAGTTCTTC. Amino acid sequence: CASSLLRTSYNEQFF.

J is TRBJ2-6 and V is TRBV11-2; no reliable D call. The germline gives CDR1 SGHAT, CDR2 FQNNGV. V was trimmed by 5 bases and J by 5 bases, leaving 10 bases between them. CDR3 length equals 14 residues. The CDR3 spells CASSTTPWANVLTF. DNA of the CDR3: TGTGCCAGCAGCACTACCCCATGGGCCAACGTCCTGACTTTC.

For the CDR3, the DNA is TGCAGTGCTAGAGAACATCCTAACTATGGCTACACCTTC. Its translation: CSAREHPNYGYTF. The rearrangement uses TRBV20-1 and TRBJ1-2; no clear D gene. CDR1 is DFQATT and CDR2 is SNEGSKA in the germline V gene (reference sequence). The CDR3 sequence is 13 residues long. Trimming took 0 bases from V and 0 from J, leaving 5 bases between them.

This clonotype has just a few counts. The CDR3 region has the DNA TGTGCCAGCAGTTGGTCGGAGGGCGCTGGCTACACCTTC. It translates to CASSWSEGAGYTF. J is TRBJ1-2 and V is TRBV6-2 or TRBV6-3; D not certain. V was trimmed by 4 bases and J by 7 bases, leaving 13 bases between them. The length of the CDR3 is 13 residues. Germline V gene data show CDR1 as MNHEY and CDR2 as SVGEGT.

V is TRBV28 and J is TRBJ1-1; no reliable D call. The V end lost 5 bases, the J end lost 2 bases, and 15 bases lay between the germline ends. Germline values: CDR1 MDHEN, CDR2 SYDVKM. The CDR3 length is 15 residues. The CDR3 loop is CASSDGQPGNTEAFF. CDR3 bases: TGTGCCAGCAGTGACGGCCAGCCGGGCAACACTGAAGCTTTCTTT. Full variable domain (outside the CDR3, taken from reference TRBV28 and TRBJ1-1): DVKVTQSSRYLVKRTGEKVFLECVQDMDHENMFWYRQDPGLGLRLIYFSYDVKMKEKGDIPEGYSVSREKKERFSLILESASTNQTSMYLCASSDGQPGNTEAFFGQGTRLTVV.

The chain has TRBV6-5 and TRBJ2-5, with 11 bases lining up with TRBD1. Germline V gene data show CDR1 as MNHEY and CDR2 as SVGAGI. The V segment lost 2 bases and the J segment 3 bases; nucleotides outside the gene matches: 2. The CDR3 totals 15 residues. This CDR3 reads CASSYLGQGEETQYF. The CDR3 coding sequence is TGTGCCAGCAGTTACCTGGGACAGGGGGAAGAGACCCAGTACTTC.

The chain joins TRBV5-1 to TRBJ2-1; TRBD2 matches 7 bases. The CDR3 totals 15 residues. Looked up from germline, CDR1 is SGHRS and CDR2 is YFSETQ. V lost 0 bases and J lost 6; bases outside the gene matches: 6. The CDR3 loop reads CASSLVLAGPNEQFF. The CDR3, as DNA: TGCGCCAGCAGCTTGGTCTTAGCGGGCCCCAATGAGCAGTTCTTC.

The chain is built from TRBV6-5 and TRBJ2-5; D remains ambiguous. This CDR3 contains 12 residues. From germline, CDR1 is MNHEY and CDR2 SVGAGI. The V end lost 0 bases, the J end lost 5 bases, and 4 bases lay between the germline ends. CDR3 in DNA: TGTGCCAGCAGTTACTCGCGGGAGACCCAGTACTTC. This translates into CASSYSRETQYF.